The clone carrying this TCR beta chain was observed a handful of times. The sample originates from a study of preoperative IRX-2 immunotherapy in early breast cancer. CDR1 and CDR2 from the germline V gene are LNHDA and SQIVND (reference sequence). The CDR3 is made up of 15 amino acids. V was pared by 6 bases and J by 4 bases, with 7 bases of the junction left unmatched. The treatment denotes: preoperative locoregional IRX-2 cytokine immunotherapy. Preoperative locoregional IRX-2 cytokine immunotherapy was tested in the phase Ib source study. Measured with immunoSEQ multiplex PCR; TCRdb has only the in-frame clones, and not every one. The sample lists 25,000 to 30,000 clones; more than 80% were seen once.

J is TRBJ2-2 and V is TRBV19; TRBD2 matches 8 bases. The receptor was isolated from a human donor with breast cancer. The sample in question was lymph node tissue, obtained after IRX-2 immunotherapy. In nucleotides, the CDR3 is TGTGCCAGTAGCAGCGGGACTAGAGGCACCGGGGAGCTGTTTTTT. This sequence encodes CASSSGTRGTGELFF.